The clone carrying this T cell receptor (beta chain) came up once. Libraries were prepared by immunoSEQ multiplex PCR; TCRdb keeps only in-frame clonotypes and omits some of them. The data contain roughly 79,000 clones, approximately 94% of them singletons. This record belongs to a study of technical replicates of blood from several donors. This CDR3 is 18 amino acids long. CDR1 SGHVS and CDR2 FQNEAQ come from the germline V gene. With 2 bases clipped from V and 3 bases from J, the junction kept 13 bases outside the gene matches. Input material: T cells isolated from PBMCs. This TCR derives from a human donor in good health. The chain links TRBV7-8 to TRBJ2-1, with 7 positions matching TRBD2. The CDR3 loop is CASSLLFREVYIYNEQFF. CDR3 nucleotides: TGTGCCAGCAGCTTACTCTTCCGGGAGGTTTACATCTACAATGAGCAGTTCTTC.